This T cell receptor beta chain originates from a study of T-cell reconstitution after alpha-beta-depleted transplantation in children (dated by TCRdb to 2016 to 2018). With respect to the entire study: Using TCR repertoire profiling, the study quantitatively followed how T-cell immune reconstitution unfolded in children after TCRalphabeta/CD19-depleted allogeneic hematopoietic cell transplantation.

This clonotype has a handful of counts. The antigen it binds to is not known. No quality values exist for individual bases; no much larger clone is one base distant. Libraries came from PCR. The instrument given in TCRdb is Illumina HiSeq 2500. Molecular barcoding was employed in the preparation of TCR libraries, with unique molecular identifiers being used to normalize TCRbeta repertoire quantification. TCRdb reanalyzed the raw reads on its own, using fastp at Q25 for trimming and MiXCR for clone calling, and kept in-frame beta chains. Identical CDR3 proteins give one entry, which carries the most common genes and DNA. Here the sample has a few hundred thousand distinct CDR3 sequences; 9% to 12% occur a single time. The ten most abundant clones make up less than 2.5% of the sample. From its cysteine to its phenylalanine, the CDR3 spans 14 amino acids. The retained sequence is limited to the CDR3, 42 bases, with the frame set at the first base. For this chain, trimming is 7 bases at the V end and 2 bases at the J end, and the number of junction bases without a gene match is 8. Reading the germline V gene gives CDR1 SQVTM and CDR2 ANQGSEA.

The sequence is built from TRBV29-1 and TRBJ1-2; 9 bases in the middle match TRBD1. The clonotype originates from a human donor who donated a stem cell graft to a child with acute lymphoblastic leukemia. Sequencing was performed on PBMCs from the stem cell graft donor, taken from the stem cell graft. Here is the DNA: TGCAGCGCTCGGGGACAGGGAAGGAACTATGGCTACACCTTC. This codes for CSARGQGRNYGYTF.